The 29 T cell receptor beta chains listed next were all sequenced from one sample in a study of T cells in Graves' hyperthyroidism and ophthalmopathy. RNA transcripts provided the source from which TCR beta CDR3 regions were amplified. HTBI primers were the set used in a first-round RT-PCR of the TCR CDR3. TCRdb called the multiplex PCR reads again in MiXCR, with one record for every CDR3 protein. The table includes 300,000 to 350,000 distinct CDR3 sequences, around 23% detected once. Sequenced material: blood. The receptors stem from a woman between 50 and 59 years old with Graves' hyperthyroidism.

This clonotype has only a few counts. This chain links TRBV6-1 with TRBJ2-6, with no clear D. Germline V lookup: CDR1 MNHNS, CDR2 SASEGT. The CDR3 has 12 residues. The ends were cut back, 4 bases at V and 7 bases at J, with 5 bases in the middle. CDR3 nucleotide sequence: TGTGCCAGCAGTGCGCGAGCCAACGTCCTGACTTTC. Protein: CASSARANVLTF.

This clonotype was picked up many times. The chain combines TRBV11-2 with TRBJ2-7, with 11 bases aligning to TRBD1. CDR1 is SGHAT and CDR2 is FQNNGV in the germline V gene. This CDR3 has 16 amino acids. J gave up 3 bases and V 4 bases, and 8 bases lay outside the gene matches. Here the CDR3 DNA reads TGTGCCAGCAGCTACATAGGACAGGGGGCTAACTACGAGCAGTACTTC. Translated: CASSYIGQGANYEQYF.

Worth noting for this clonotype: This could be a read error, since a much larger clone is one nucleotide away. The chain recombines TRBV13 with TRBJ1-1; no definite D call. This CDR3 region has 14 residues. Looked up from germline, CDR1 is PRHDT and CDR2 is FYEKMQ (reference sequence). The CDR3 region is CAGSATGSGTEAFF. The CDR3 DNA follows: TGTGCCGGCAGCGCGACGGGGTCCGGCACTGAAGCTTTCTTT.

This chain connects TRBV7-2 to TRBJ2-1, with 7 bases lining up with TRBD2. Germline trimming cut 0 bases from V and 1 base from J; bases unmatched to any gene: 9. CDR3 length equals 18 residues. Germline-derived CDR1 and CDR2 are SGHTA and FQGNSA. The CDR3 sequence: CASSLAGWRESSYNEQFF. The CDR3 coding sequence is TGTGCCAGCAGCTTAGCGGGATGGCGGGAGAGTTCCTACAATGAGCAGTTCTTC.

The chain couples TRBV24-1 to TRBJ2-1; 7 bases map to TRBD1. Per the germline V gene, CDR1 is KGHDR and CDR2 is SFDVKD. Trimming took 4 bases from V and 9 from J; bases not matched to a gene: 8. The CDR3 extends over 14 amino acids. CDR3 sequence: CATSDRGQAGEQFF. The CDR3 DNA reads TGTGCCACCAGTGACCGTGGACAGGCGGGTGAGCAGTTCTTC.

Note on this clonotype: Sequence at one end of the junction differs from germline and may be a read error. This chain joins TRBV5-1 and TRBJ1-2, with D possibly matching TRBD1 (5 bases). Per germline, CDR1 SGHRS and CDR2 YFSETQ. CDR3 length: 15 residues. The CDR3 spells CASSLGTGTNYGYIF. The CDR3 nucleotides read TGCGCCAGCAGCTTGGGAACAGGAACTAACTATGGCTACATCTTC. Together with reference TRBV5-1 and TRBJ1-2, the CDR3 gives the full variable domain: KAGVTQTPRYLIKTRGQQVTLSCSPISGHRSVSWYQQTPGQGLQFLFEYFSETQRNKGNFPGRFSGRQFSNSRSEMNVSTLELGDSALYLCASSLGTGTNYGYIFGSGTRLTVV.

This clonotype came up many times. The gene calls are TRBV5-6 and TRBJ1-1; D might be TRBD1 (5 bases). The CDR3 length is 12 residues. V lost 1 base and J lost 10, with 11 bases in between. The germline CDR1 and CDR2 sequences are SGHDT and YYEEEE. The chain's CDR3 is CASSLKQGGAFF. Written as DNA, the CDR3 is TGTGCCAGCAGCTTGAAGCAGGGTGGAGCTTTCTTT.

This clonotype turned up a few times. This clone may be a read error of a much larger clone one base away. The V gene is TRBV7-9, the J gene TRBJ2-7; tentatively, D is TRBD1 (6 bases). Deletions cut 5 bases from V and 5 bases from J, with 16 bases between. Germline loops: CDR1 SEHNR, CDR2 FQNEAQ (reference sequence). CDR3 size: 14 residues. CDR3 nucleotide sequence: TGTGCCAGCAGCCTGAACAGGGCCGTCGACGAGCAGTACTTC. It yields the protein CASSLNRAVDEQYF.

This clonotype occurred a few times. V gene TRBV4-1 combines with J gene TRBJ2-3; D is uncertain. V was shortened by 7 bases and J by 4 bases, with 9 bases between the two germline ends. This CDR3 comprises 12 residues. The germline CDR1 and CDR2 sequences are MGHRA and YSYEKL. The CDR3 spells CASKGNSDTQYF. The CDR3 DNA reads as TGCGCCAGCAAGGGAAATTCAGATACGCAGTATTTT.

This clonotype was counted at least ten times. The chain has TRBV30 and TRBJ1-4, with 7 positions matching TRBD1. Germline V gene lookup returns CDR1 GTSNPN and CDR2 SVGIG (reference sequence). V was pared by 4 bases and J by 8 bases, with 13 bases of the junction left unmatched. This CDR3 is built from 15 residues. CDR3 coding DNA: TGTGCCTGGAACCAGCCCGGGACAGCCGGAGAAAAACTGTTTTTT. It yields the protein CAWNQPGTAGEKLFF.

V and J are TRBV7-3 and TRBJ2-1; 9 positions match TRBD1. V shed 4 bases and J 7 bases; nucleotides not matched to a gene: 14. CDR1 SGHTA and CDR2 FQGTGA come from the germline V gene. CDR3 length: 17 residues. The CDR3 nucleotides read TGTGCCAGCAGCTCCTCGGACAGGGGAGCCAGGAGTAATGAGCAGTTCTTC. Protein sequence: CASSSSDRGARSNEQFF. The whole variable domain, filled in from reference TRBV7-3 and TRBJ2-1, reads GAGVSQTPSNKVTEKGKYVELRCDPISGHTALYWYRQSLGQGPEFLIYFQGTGAADDSGLPNDRFFAVRPEGSVSTLKIQRTERGDSAVYLCASSSSDRGARSNEQFFGPGTRLTVL.

The V call is TRBV12-3 or TRBV12-4, the J call TRBJ2-7, with 9 bases lining up with TRBD2. V was pared by 6 bases and J by 5 bases, with 11 bases of the junction left unmatched. The CDR3 is 15 amino acids. The CDR3 DNA sequence: TGTGCCAGCAGCCCTGGGACTAGCTTGGGGGACGAGCAGTACTTC. This codes for CASSPGTSLGDEQYF.

This clonotype occurred many times. The rearrangement links TRBV7-2 to TRBJ2-3; 11 bases match TRBD1. The trim removed 5 bases at V and 7 bases at J, leaving 2 bases unmatched. Germline loops: CDR1 SGHTA, CDR2 FQGNSA. CDR3 length equals 13 residues. The CDR3, as DNA: TGTGCCAGCAGCCGGACAGGGGGCAATACGCAGTATTTT. Protein product: CASSRTGGNTQYF.

This clonotype was found many times. The V gene is TRBV3-1, the J gene TRBJ2-7; D gene ambiguous. The CDR3 sequence is 13 residues long. Germline V gives CDR1 LGHDT, CDR2 YNNKEL (reference sequence). The germline V and J ends were trimmed by 1 base and 0 bases, with 4 bases remaining between them. The CDR3 reads CASSQVSSYEQYF. In DNA, the CDR3 is TGTGCCAGCAGCCAAGTGTCCTCCTACGAGCAGTACTTC.

This clonotype was seen ten or more times. The chain recombines TRBV7-9 with TRBJ2-7, with 7 bases aligning to TRBD1. The junction had 18 bases not matched to a gene; V was cut back by 5 bases and J by 2 bases. This CDR3 contains 18 residues. CDR1 SEHNR and CDR2 FQNEAQ come from the germline V gene (reference sequence). CDR3 in DNA: TGTGCCAGCAGCCCCCTGTTTAAGGGGGCGGCTCGGACCTACGAGCAGTACTTC. Translation gives CASSPLFKGAARTYEQYF.

This clonotype has ten or more counts. The CDR3 nucleotides read TGTGCCAGCAGAGCCGACAGGGAAGAGACCCAGTACTTC. It yields the protein CASRADREETQYF. V usage is TRBV6-1 and J usage is TRBJ2-5, with 7 nucleotides matching TRBD1. This CDR3 has 13 residues. Trimming at V came to 6 bases and at J to 3 bases, leaving 4 bases not matched to a gene. Looked up from germline, CDR1 is MNHNS and CDR2 is SASEGT.

This rearrangement joins TRBV27 to TRBJ1-6, with TRBD1 matching 10 bases. CDR3 length equals 17 residues. Trimming took 5 bases from V and 6 from J; bases not matched to a gene: 10. CDR1 and CDR2 from the germline V gene are MNHEY and SMNVEV (reference sequence). CDR3 protein: CASSPRQGAALNSPLHF. In nucleotides, the CDR3 is TGTGCCAGCAGTCCGCGACAGGGGGCGGCCCTTAATTCACCCCTCCACTTT.

This clonotype occurred a few times. The chain is built from TRBV14 and TRBJ1-1; 7 nucleotides agree with TRBD1. The V gene end was trimmed by 1 base and the J gene end by 4 bases; junction bases not matched to a gene: 6. Germline V gene data show CDR1 as SGHDN and CDR2 as FVKESK. The CDR3 loop spans 15 amino acids. CDR3 loop: CASSQVRGQSTEAFF. For the CDR3, the DNA is TGTGCCAGCAGCCAAGTAAGGGGACAGAGCACTGAAGCTTTCTTT.

This clonotype was recorded at least ten times. The chain uses TRBV7-2 and TRBJ2-7; D may correspond to TRBD1 or TRBD2 (5 bases each). The CDR3 is 15 amino acids. V lost 3 bases and J 4 bases, leaving 16 bases between the germline ends. Germline CDR1 is SGHTA and CDR2 is FQGNSA. The CDR3 loop reads CASSFIPSGTYEQYF. The CDR3 DNA reads as TGTGCCAGCAGCTTTATTCCTTCAGGGACGTACGAGCAGTACTTC.

In this sample, this clonotype turned up many times. The V call is TRBV7-9, the J call TRBJ2-1; 10 bases map to TRBD2. Germline-derived CDR1 and CDR2 are SEHNR and FQNEAQ (reference sequence). This CDR3 is built from 15 residues. The J segment lost 8 bases and the V segment lost 1 base, leaving 5 bases of the junction unmatched. The CDR3 sequence is CASSLGLAGAHEQFF. The DNA of the CDR3 is TGTGCCAGCAGCTTAGGTCTAGCGGGAGCACATGAGCAGTTCTTC.

This clonotype was recorded many times. The chain recombines TRBV6-1 with TRBJ2-1; 11 bases agree with TRBD2. After removal of 2 bases from V and 3 bases from J, the junction contained 12 bases not matched to a gene. The CDR3 has 19 amino acids. Germline values: CDR1 MNHNS, CDR2 SASEGT. The CDR3 coding sequence is TGTGCCAGCAGTGAAAGATTAGCGGGGGGGCATTCGCTCTACAATGAGCAGTTCTTC. Its protein product is CASSERLAGGHSLYNEQFF.

In its sample, this clonotype was seen many times. This sequence joins TRBV2 and TRBJ2-5, with 7 bases identical to TRBD1. Germline CDR1 and CDR2: SNHLY and FYNNEI. V shed 7 bases and J 1 base; nucleotides not matched to a gene: 12. This CDR3 comprises 16 residues. The CDR3 here is CASIRPGQAGQETQYF. The CDR3 bases are TGTGCCAGCATACGACCAGGACAGGCCGGCCAAGAGACCCAGTACTTC.

Ten or more counts support this clonotype. The rearrangement links TRBV5-6 to TRBJ2-3; D is ambiguous. This CDR3 is 15 amino acids long. The germline CDR1 and CDR2 sequences are SGHDT and YYEEEE. Deletions cut 1 base from V and 1 base from J, with 10 bases between. For the CDR3, the DNA is TGTGCCAGCAGCTTGAAACTATTGGGCACAGATACGCAGTATTTT. It specifies CASSLKLLGTDTQYF.

Ten or more counts support this clonotype. V and J are TRBV6-2 or TRBV6-3 and TRBJ2-3; D not resolved. Germline CDR1 MNHEY, CDR2 SVGEGT. The length of the CDR3 is 14 residues. V was shortened by 2 bases and J by 6 bases, with 12 bases between the two germline ends. CDR3 sequence: CASSYGRFEDTQYF. Here the CDR3 DNA reads TGTGCCAGCAGTTACGGGCGGTTCGAGGATACGCAGTATTTT.

This clonotype showed up just a few times. The junction shows a germline mismatch at one end, possibly a read error. J is TRBJ2-1 and V is TRBV27, with D tentatively TRBD2 (5 bases). CDR1 is MNHEY, CDR2 SMNVEV, per germline (reference sequence). CDR3 length: 13 residues. This CDR3 is CASSFTRYNEQSF. CDR3 sequence (DNA): TGTGCCAGCAGTTTTACTAGGTACAATGAGCAGTCCTTC.

This clonotype was recorded many times. The gene calls are TRBV7-2 and TRBJ2-1; D is perhaps TRBD2 (6 bases). CDR3 length equals 13 residues. Deletions cut 5 bases from V and 9 bases from J, with 14 bases between. Per the germline V gene, CDR1 is SGHTA and CDR2 is FQGNSA. The CDR3: CASSLGGRGEQFF. CDR3 DNA: TGTGCCAGCAGCCTCGGTGGGCGGGGTGAGCAGTTCTTC.

This clonotype was picked up many times. The J gene is TRBJ2-7, the V gene TRBV7-9; a weak D match, TRBD2 (6 bases). The CDR3 is 15 amino acids. The V end lost 1 base, the J end lost 0 bases, and 10 bases lay between the germline ends. Germline CDR1 SEHNR, CDR2 FQNEAQ (reference sequence). CDR3 bases: TGTGCCAGCAGCTTAGGTCCGGGACTCTCCTACGAGCAGTACTTC. It specifies CASSLGPGLSYEQYF.

The chain uses TRBV20-1 and TRBJ2-1, with TRBD2 matching over 9 bases. Germline-derived CDR1 and CDR2 are DFQATT and SNEGSKA (reference sequence). Trimming took 0 bases from V and 1 from J; bases not matched to a gene: 4. This CDR3 comprises 16 residues. The CDR3 here is CSARDPAGGSYNEQFF. The CDR3 bases are TGCAGTGCTAGAGATCCCGCGGGAGGGTCCTACAATGAGCAGTTCTTC.

This clonotype was recorded at least ten times. This chain connects TRBV3-1 to TRBJ2-1; tentatively, D is TRBD2 (5 bases). V lost 0 bases and J 7 bases, leaving 7 bases between the germline ends. This CDR3 is 13 amino acids long. The germline V gene has CDR1 LGHDT and CDR2 YNNKEL (reference sequence). CDR3 nucleotide sequence: TGTGCCAGCAGCCAAGATTGGAGGAATGAGCAGTTCTTC. It codes for CASSQDWRNEQFF.